This T cell receptor (beta chain) was sequenced in a study of cytomegalovirus exposure and HLA in healthy donors (dated by TCRdb to the late 2010s). Regarding the study in general: According to a later analysis, the 120 or so validation repertoires were produced on the same platform as the 666 repertoires of the first cohort. The study aimed to test whether signatures of past pathogen exposure could be identified by cataloging public T cell receptors. To predict cytomegalovirus infection status, the study combined high-throughput TCR immunosequencing, statistical association of individual TCRs with disease status, and machine learning. In addition to the first cohort of around 670 subjects, a separate validation cohort of some 120 different subjects was used. Results the study describes overall, beyond this receptor: All 120 or so repertoires were used to score co-occurrence in the validation cohort in a later analysis, because that analysis had no HLA typing for the cohort. It was suggested by the authors that the approach could potentially be generalized to other disease states and immunological phenotypes. A later analysis found that TCRs clustered in the first cohort also tended to co-occur in the roughly 110 validation repertoires, with approximately 93% of cluster scores above 0. A few of the identified cytomegalovirus-associated TCR beta chains were confirmed in vitro to be specific for cytomegalovirus antigens. The classifier was reported to diagnose cytomegalovirus status with high specificity and sensitivity in both the original and validation cohorts. In the study, around 160 TCR beta chains were listed as associated with cytomegalovirus. Across donors, most TCR sequences were observed very rarely, whereas some public TCRs were present in many individuals.

The method behind the library was the immunoSEQ multiplex PCR assay. Turning to the authors' computational methods: A statistical classification framework was built to diagnose cytomegalovirus status from the catalog of TCR beta chain sequences. TCRdb obtained this table from immuneACCESS and retained in-frame rearrangements with V and J assigned. These tables miss some clones; where compared with another copy, unresolved V genes account for less than half of the shortfall, and the remainder is unexplained. V and J calls and clone size are given by that table; D and trimming were obtained from the DNA. A total of approximately 120,000 clones appear in this sample, around 90% of them only once. The ten largest clones represent 1.5% to 2% of the sample. The donors belonged to the validation cohort of under 150 subjects, which was separate from the roughly 670-subject first cohort. For this clone: The antigen this receptor binds is unknown. No base qualities exist here, and no much larger clone lies one base off it.

The germline V gene (reference sequence) yields LNHDA for CDR1 and SQIVND for CDR2. The CDR3 runs 15 amino acids, cysteine and phenylalanine included. Only the CDR3 DNA is retained, 45 bases long and in frame from the first base. The V end gives up 5 bases and the J end 8 bases, leaving 10 bases in the junction not matched to a gene. The clonotype originates from a woman under 30 in good health and CMV-seronegative. The V and J genes are TRBV19 and TRBJ1-4, and 8 bases in between align with TRBD1. Sequenced material: PBMCs. The CDR3 corresponds to CASSLPQGASEKLFF. The DNA reads TGTGCCAGTAGTCTCCCTCAGGGGGCCAGCGAAAAACTGTTTTTT.